Listed below are T cell receptor beta chains from one sample, sequenced in a study of T cells in Graves' hyperthyroidism and ophthalmopathy. MiXCR, run by TCRdb on the multiplex PCR reads, gives a single entry per CDR3 protein. Of about 640,000 distinct CDR3 sequences listed, nearly 45% are singletons. Sequences were obtained from peripheral blood or thyroid tissue (not recorded which). The receptor set was obtained from an adult man with Graves' disease, either hyperthyroidism or ophthalmopathy (not recorded which). CDR3s include the opening cysteine and the closing phenylalanine or tryptophan. Size is stated for part of the rows, as once, few or many counts, or as a class when the clone is expanded.

v_call,j_call,clone_size,cdr3_aa
TRBV7-9,TRBJ1-1,.,CASSLGTRGWTEAFF
TRBV29-1,TRBJ1-5,.,CSLKTGSQPQHF
TRBV10-3,TRBJ2-5,few,CAISGIPGTTVQETQYF
TRBV10-3,TRBJ1-6,.,CATRAGYSYNSPLHF
TRBV7-8,TRBJ1-1,many,CASSTTGRDTEAFF
TRBV15,TRBJ1-6,.,CATSEAGTGERNSPLHF
TRBV7-9,TRBJ1-4,.,CAGSSYERLFF
TRBV2,TRBJ1-1,many,CASSESTMKNEAFF
TRBV29-1,TRBJ1-6,.,CSVLDGPGATLHF
TRBV7-9,TRBJ2-6,.,CASSLARHRANQGSPGANVLTF
TRBV10-3,TRBJ2-2,.,CAISLDGNTGELFF
TRBV29-1,TRBJ1-5,.,CSVEASPWHF
TRBV6-6,TRBJ1-1,.,CASSPGTLGAEAFF
TRBV7-2,TRBJ1-2,.,CADSDYGYTF
TRBV10-3,TRBJ1-2,.,CASSRYETGTYGYTF
TRBV20-1,TRBJ2-5,.,CSARAPAGGPETQYF
TRBV20-1,TRBJ2-7,.,CSARVPRDYEQYF
TRBV6-5,TRBJ2-5,many,CASRRDSGQETQYF
TRBV19,TRBJ1-1,.,CASSMGNAGGYTEAFF
TRBV15,TRBJ2-5,.,CATSSPRGTSGDQETQYF
TRBV24-1,TRBJ2-5,.,CATSASFDRGAETQYF
TRBV6-6,TRBJ2-7,.,CASSGEGTSGSREQYF
TRBV20-1,TRBJ1-6,.,CSALDRSSYNSPLHF
TRBV19,TRBJ1-1,once,CASSIWAYRTVNTEAFF
TRBV7-2,TRBJ1-5,.,CASSAQGWNQPQHF
TRBV24-1,TRBJ1-2,.,CATSDADRGKLRYGYTF
TRBV25-1,TRBJ2-7,.,CASSSNGSWYEQYF
TRBV6-1,TRBJ1-3,.,CASSDVVISFSGNTIYF
TRBV13,TRBJ1-4,many,CASSSTGGREKLFF
TRBV12-3/TRBV12-4,TRBJ1-1,.,CASSFSGWDTEAFF
TRBV7-9,TRBJ2-2,few,CASSLGHRSGELFF
TRBV12-3/TRBV12-4,TRBJ1-5,many,CASTSGGLSNQPQHF
TRBV6-5,TRBJ1-1,few,CASSDRRSGTEAFF
TRBV19,TRBJ2-5,.,CASSLSAGAKETQYF
TRBV7-3,TRBJ2-7,.,CASSEQGTYEQYF
TRBV29-1,TRBJ2-7,.,CSVVRGSYEQYF
TRBV20-1,TRBJ2-2,.,CSARDLDGGVGELFF
TRBV15,TRBJ2-7,.,CATSLISGVEQYF
TRBV29-1,TRBJ1-4,.,CGGQVGDNEKLFF
TRBV7-8,TRBJ2-7,few,CASSLGGIAYEQYF
TRBV20-1,TRBJ2-7,.,CSARDPTSVYEQYF
TRBV24-1,TRBJ2-5,many,CATSPRDRGQETQYF
TRBV5-1,TRBJ2-2,.,CAGSLAGLGGELFF